This TCR beta chain was profiled in a study of human T cells and chemical hapten exposure. Time point reported: patch test 1, 2 weeks after DPC sensitization. Treatment indicated: therapeutic diphenylcyclopropenone sensitization with weekly scalp DPC. This clonotype was observed at least ten times. V was pared by 3 bases and J by 4 bases, with 21 bases between. Germline assignment: CDR1 SGHAT and CDR2 FQDESV (reference sequence). The CDR3 consists of 17 residues. One entry per CDR3 protein results from TCRdb running MiXCR on the RACE reads. This table has 74,000 or so distinct CDR3 sequences, about 9.3% appearing once.

The V gene is TRBV11-1, the J gene TRBJ1-1; D may be TRBD1 (5 bases). This specimen consisted of whole blood, obtained in connection with sensitization to the hapten diphenylcyclopropenone (DPC). This TCR came from a woman between 45 and 65 years old with alopecia areata. Some clones in this sample may be carry-over from other donors' samples. CDR3 nucleotides: TGTGCCAGCAGCTTGGGGCTCGGCCCAGGATTCGGCACTGAAGCTTTCTTT. It specifies CASSLGLGPGFGTEAFF.